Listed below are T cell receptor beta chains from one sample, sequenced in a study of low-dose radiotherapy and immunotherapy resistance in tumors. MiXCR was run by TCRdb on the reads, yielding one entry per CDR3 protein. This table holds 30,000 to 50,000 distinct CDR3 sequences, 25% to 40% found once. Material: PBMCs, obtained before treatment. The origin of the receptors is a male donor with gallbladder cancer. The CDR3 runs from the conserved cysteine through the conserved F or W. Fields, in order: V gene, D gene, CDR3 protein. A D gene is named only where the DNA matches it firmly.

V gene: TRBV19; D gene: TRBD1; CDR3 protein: CASSHGQGLFTNEQFF
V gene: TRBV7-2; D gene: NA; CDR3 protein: CASTPSWGDIQYF
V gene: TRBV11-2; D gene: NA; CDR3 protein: CASSLDVGSYNEQFF
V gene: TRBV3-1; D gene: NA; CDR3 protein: CASSQEPDSTGELFF
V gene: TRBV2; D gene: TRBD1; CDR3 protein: CASRAQGLLNQPQHF
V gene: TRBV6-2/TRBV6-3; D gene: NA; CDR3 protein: CSTIPRADTQYF
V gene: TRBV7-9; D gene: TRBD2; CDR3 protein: CASSRTSGARTGELFF
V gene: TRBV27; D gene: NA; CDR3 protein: CASSSMSDTQYF
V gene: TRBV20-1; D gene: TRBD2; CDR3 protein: CSARGLAGGGETQYF
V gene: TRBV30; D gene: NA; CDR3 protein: CAWSQSGYEQYF
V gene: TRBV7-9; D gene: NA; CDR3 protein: CASSLSGRDNEQFF
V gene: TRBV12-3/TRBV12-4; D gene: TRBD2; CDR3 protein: CASSFGLAEETQYF
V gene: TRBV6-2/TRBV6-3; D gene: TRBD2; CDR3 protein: CASSEETSAWELEQFF
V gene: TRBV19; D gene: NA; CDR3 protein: CASSSGGPYEQYF
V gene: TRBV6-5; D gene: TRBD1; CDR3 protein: CASSYDRDDQPQHF
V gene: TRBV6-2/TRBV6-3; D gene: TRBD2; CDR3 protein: CASSREGLAGGNTGELFF
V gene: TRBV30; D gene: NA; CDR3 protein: CAWSPRGAGKSYEQYF
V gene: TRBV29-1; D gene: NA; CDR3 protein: CSVPSRGTNTEAFF
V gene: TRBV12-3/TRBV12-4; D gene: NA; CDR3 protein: CASSLGTVYSNQPQHF
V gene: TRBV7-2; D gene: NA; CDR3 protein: CASSLAGGPEQYF
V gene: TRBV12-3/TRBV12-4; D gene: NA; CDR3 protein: CASKTTSYEQYF
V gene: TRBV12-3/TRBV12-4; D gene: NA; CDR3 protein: CASEHRGLTGELFFFFF